This T cell receptor (beta chain) was sequenced in a study of T-cell reconstitution after alpha-beta-depleted transplantation in children. Preparation of the TCRbeta library used unique molecular identifiers. MiXCR was run by TCRdb on the PCR reads, yielding one entry per CDR3 protein. The sample consists of almost 500,000 distinct CDR3 sequences, around 13% of them appearing once. This clonotype was observed at least ten times. The CDR3 has 20 residues. V was clipped by 5 bases and J by 0 bases; unmatched bases: 15. The receptor was derived from a human donor who donated a stem cell graft to a child with combined immunodeficiency. This chain connects TRBV12-3 or TRBV12-4 to TRBJ2-1; 11 bases fit TRBD2. The starting material was PBMCs from the stem cell graft donor, obtained from the stem cell graft. The CDR3: CASSPPRFSGGGSSYNEQFF. CDR3 bases: TGTGCCAGCAGTCCCCCTCGGTTTAGCGGGGGGGGAAGCTCCTACAATGAGCAGTTCTTC.